The 4 T cell receptor beta chains in this list originate from one sample, sequenced in a study of patients and donors after allogeneic stem cell transplantation. A single record per CDR3 protein comes from TCRdb applying MiXCR to the RT-PCR reads. The table lists some 10,000 distinct CDR3 sequences, approximately 4.2% of them singletons, with 20% in the top ten. The sequenced material came from blood, either unsorted or a sorted T cell fraction (not recorded which). The receptors come from a human donor who was either an allogeneic HSCT recipient or a stem cell or donor lymphocyte infusion donor (not recorded which). It is not recorded whose cells these are; they may come from a transplant donor.

At least ten counts were recorded for this clonotype. The CDR3 is CASSSASSGNTEAFF. CDR3 coding DNA: TGTGCCAGCAGTTCAGCGAGTTCGGGGAACACTGAAGCTTTCTTT. This chain uses TRBV6-2 or TRBV6-3 with TRBJ1-1; D is undetermined. Trimming removed 4 bases from V and 1 base from J, with 13 bases in between. The CDR3 length is 15 residues. Germline V gene lookup returns CDR1 MNHEY and CDR2 SVGEGT.

This clonotype was seen at least ten times. The chain carries TRBV11-2 and TRBJ2-1; D call uncertain. This CDR3 has 11 amino acids. The germline V and J ends were trimmed by 4 bases and 10 bases, with 8 bases remaining between them. Germline V lookup: CDR1 SGHAT, CDR2 FQNNGV. CDR3 coding DNA: TGTGCCAGCAGCTGGGTTTTCGAGCAGTTCTTC. Residues: CASSWVFEQFF. Full variable domain (missing parts from reference TRBV11-2 and TRBJ2-1): EAGVAQSPRYKIIEKRQSVAFWCNPISGHATLYWYQQILGQGPKLLIQFQNNGVVDDSQLPKDRFSAERLKGVDSTLKIQPAKLEDSAVYLCASSWVFEQFFGPGTRLTVL.

This clonotype showed up many times. The chain carries TRBV7-6 and TRBJ2-7; no clear D. The CDR3 is 11 amino acids. Trimming left V 4 bases short and J 5 bases short, with 6 bases between. CDR1 is SGHVS, CDR2 FNYEAQ, per germline. CDR3: CASSSHHEQYF. CDR3 DNA sequence: TGTGCCAGCAGCTCTCACCACGAGCAGTACTTC.

This clonotype ranks as medium-sized. The chain is built from TRBV28 and TRBJ1-2; 7 nucleotides agree with TRBD1. This CDR3 comprises 15 residues. Germline V gene data show CDR1 as MDHEN and CDR2 as SYDVKM. J was trimmed by 7 bases and V by 4 bases; bases with no gene match: 12. The CDR3 DNA is TGTGCCAGCAGTTCCCTGGACCAGACAGGGCTTGGCTACACCTTC. Its translation: CASSSLDQTGLGYTF.